Following are 9 T cell receptor beta chains from one sample sequenced in a study of brain T cells in children with intractable seizures (dated by TCRdb to 2020 to 2023). Libraries were made using the immunoSEQ multiplex PCR assay. Not all clones reach the TCRdb copy of this immuneACCESS table, which keeps in-frame sequences only. Checked studies attribute under half of the gap to unresolved V genes and leave the rest unexplained. The sample yields tens of thousands of clones; around 90% were counted once. Of the sample, about 23% is held by the ten largest clones. Taken with the paper, the label for time point translates to: resected brain tissue, or blood drawn just prior to surgery. The sample was peripheral blood, taken at surgery. Source of these receptors: a girl aged 2-15 years with Rasmussen encephalitis and intractable seizures.

The chain is built from TRBV3-1 (or the pseudogene TRBV3-2) and TRBJ2-5; the D is unclear. Germline V gene sequence: CDR1 LGHDT, CDR2 YNNKEL (reference sequence). V lost 4 bases and J 3 bases, leaving 3 bases between the germline ends. CDR3 size: 11 residues. The CDR3 bases are TGTGCCAGCAGCCTAGAAGAGACCCAGTACTTC. Amino acids: CASSLEETQYF.

The chain joins TRBV10-2 to TRBJ1-3, with TRBD1 matching over 7 bases. V was clipped by 7 bases and J by 0 bases; unmatched bases: 9. CDR1 is WSHSY and CDR2 is SAAADI in the germline V gene. This CDR3 has 16 residues. CDR3 in amino acids: CASTPTGINSGNTIYF. In DNA form, the CDR3 reads TGCGCCAGCACTCCGACAGGGATTAACTCTGGAAACACCATATATTTT.

V usage is TRBV6-5 and J usage is TRBJ1-2; no reliable D call. The CDR3 has 14 residues. V gave up 8 bases and J gave up 3 bases, with 16 bases separating them. CDR1 and CDR2 (germline): MNHEY, SVGAGI. CDR3 sequence reads: CASAQEVMDYGYTF. CDR3 DNA: TGTGCCAGCGCTCAGGAGGTTATGGACTATGGCTACACCTTC.

The rearrangement uses TRBV6-5 and TRBJ1-2, with no clear D. The V end was cut by 5 bases, the J end by 5 bases, with 15 bases between. The CDR3 is 14 amino acids. CDR1 is MNHEY, CDR2 SVGAGI, per germline. The CDR3 region has the DNA TGTGCCAGCAGTAAGGACCCGATATTATATGGCTACACCTTC. It codes for CASSKDPILYGYTF.

The chain carries TRBV5-1 and TRBJ2-7; D perhaps matches TRBD2 (6 bases). V was pared by 0 bases and J by 3 bases, with 10 bases between. Germline CDR1 and CDR2: SGHRS and YFSETQ. CDR3 length: 14 amino acids. The CDR3 DNA follows: TGCGCCAGCAGCTTGGCCACGGAGGGCTACGAGCAGTACTTC. This translates into CASSLATEGYEQYF.

This clone was detected only once. V gene TRBV6-5 combines with J gene TRBJ2-7; possible D gene TRBD2, 6 bases. CDR1 and CDR2 (germline): MNHEY, SVGAGI. This CDR3 spans 15 amino acids. The ends were cut back, 8 bases at V and 6 bases at J, with 23 bases in the middle. The chain's CDR3 is CASGFPGTGSAEQYF. The CDR3 nucleotides read TGTGCCAGCGGTTTCCCCGGGACCGGGAGTGCCGAGCAGTACTTC.

V usage is TRBV23-1 and J usage is TRBJ2-1; D ambiguous. TRBV23-1 is identified as an open reading frame with a role that is uncertain. The ends were cut back, 3 bases at V and 0 bases at J, with 9 bases in the middle. The CDR3 totals 15 residues. Here the CDR3 reads CASSHTAVSYNEQFF. For the CDR3, the DNA is TGCGCCAGCAGTCACACGGCGGTCTCCTACAATGAGCAGTTCTTC.

Here the CDR3 DNA reads TGTGCCAGTAGTCCGGCTAGCGGGTACAATGAGCAGTTCTTC. The encoded protein is CASSPASGYNEQFF. This chain joins TRBV19 and TRBJ2-1, with 8 bases lining up with TRBD2. Trimming cost V 5 bases and J 4 bases; bases outside gene matches: 4. This CDR3 contains 14 residues. The germline gives CDR1 LNHDA, CDR2 SQIVND (reference sequence).

The chain recombines TRBV2 with TRBJ2-7; 7 bases are a match to TRBD1. The germline gives CDR1 SNHLY, CDR2 FYNNEI. V lost 4 bases to trimming and J lost 1 base; unmatched junction nucleotides: 1. The CDR3 spans 13 residues. The chain's CDR3 is CASSGDSSYEQYF. The CDR3 DNA sequence: TGTGCCAGCAGTGGGGACAGTTCCTACGAGCAGTACTTC.